This T cell receptor (beta chain) emerged from a study of graft-versus-host responses after intestinal transplantation. As for this clone: Its antigen remains unidentified.

The CDR3 consists of 12 residues. The V and J ends lost 3 bases and 9 bases respectively, with 9 bases between them. CDR1 and CDR2 (germline): LNHDA, SQIVND (reference sequence). Clones were read by immunoSEQ multiplex PCR, and TCRdb kept only the in-frame ones, dropping some. The sample carries tens of thousands of clones, about nine tenths recorded once. The sample in question was unstimulated CD4+ T cells sorted from spleen or lymph node cells, obtained before transplant. The sequence was collected from a human donor who was the organ donor for an intestinal transplant. The chain uses TRBV19 and TRBJ2-1, with D unclear. The CDR3 region has the DNA TGTGCCAGTAGTATCCTTATGGGTGAGCAGTTCTTC. Protein product: CASSILMGEQFF.